The present TCR beta chain was sequenced within a study of chemoradiotherapy in HPV16-positive cancers. Over chemoradiotherapy, repertoires were sampled more than once. Germline V lookup: CDR1 LNHDA, CDR2 SQIVND (reference sequence). V shed 9 bases and J shed 3 bases, with 13 bases lying between them. The CDR3 loop spans 13 amino acids. TCRdb keeps only in-frame clones here, not all; method: immunoSEQ multiplex PCR. The sample carries about 20,000 clones, about 90% recorded once. Worth noting for this clone: Its cognate antigen is unknown.

Study-wide points: The functional HPV-specific definition rests on just a couple of HPV16-positive patients. Better recurrence-free survival went with HPV-responsive T-cell expansion in HPV16-positive patients.

This material consisted of blood, taken from a patient who underwent chemoradiotherapy. This clonotype originated in a human donor with HPV-associated anogenital cancer. This chain connects TRBV19 to TRBJ2-3; the D gene is possibly TRBD2 (8 bases). CDR3: CASGRGPTDTQYF. CDR3 sequence (DNA): TGTGCCAGCGGGAGGGGGCCGACAGATACGCAGTATTTT. Supplemented by reference TRBV19 and TRBJ2-3, the full variable domain reads DGGITQSPKYLFRKEGQNVTLSCEQNLNHDAMYWYRQDPGQGLRLIYYSQIVNDFQKGDIAEGYSVSREKKESFPLTVTSAQKNPTAFYLCASGRGPTDTQYFGPGTRLTVL.